The sequence of this T cell receptor beta chain was determined in a study of cytomegalovirus exposure and HLA in healthy donors. Primers for the PCR totalled 60 Vbeta and 13 Jbeta. Produced via immunoSEQ multiplex PCR; TCRdb's table is partial and in-frame only. The data contain around 100,000 clones, around 67% of them seen just once; the ten biggest clones take up roughly 3.5%. Sequencing used PBMCs. The TCR comes from a woman between 45 and 65 years old in good health and CMV-seronegative.

CDR3 nucleotide sequence: TGTGCCAGCAGCGAAACGGGTGATCAGCCCCAGCATTTT. Its protein product is CASSETGDQPQHF. The chain recombines TRBV7-9 with TRBJ1-5, with D unresolved. This CDR3 region has 13 residues. Germline V gives CDR1 SEHNR, CDR2 FQNEAQ (reference sequence). V lost 5 bases to trimming and J lost 5 bases, with 10 bases between them.